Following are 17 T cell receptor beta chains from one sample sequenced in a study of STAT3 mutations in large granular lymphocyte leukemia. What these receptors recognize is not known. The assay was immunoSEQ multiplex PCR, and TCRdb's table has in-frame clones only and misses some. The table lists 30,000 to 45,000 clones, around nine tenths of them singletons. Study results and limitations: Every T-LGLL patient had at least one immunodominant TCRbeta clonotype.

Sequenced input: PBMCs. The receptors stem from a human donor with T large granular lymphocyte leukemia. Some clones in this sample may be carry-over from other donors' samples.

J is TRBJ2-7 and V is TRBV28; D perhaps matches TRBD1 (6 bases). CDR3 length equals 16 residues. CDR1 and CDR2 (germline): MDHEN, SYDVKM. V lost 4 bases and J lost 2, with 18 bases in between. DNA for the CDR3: TGTGCCAGCAGTTCCCTGACAGGCTTACCCCCCTACGAGCAGTACTTC. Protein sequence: CASSSLTGLPPYEQYF.

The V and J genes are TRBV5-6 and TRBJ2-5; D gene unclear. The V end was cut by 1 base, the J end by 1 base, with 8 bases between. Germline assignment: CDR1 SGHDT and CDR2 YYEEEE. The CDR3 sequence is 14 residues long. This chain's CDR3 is CASSLLLSQETQYF. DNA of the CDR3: TGTGCCAGCAGCTTGTTACTATCCCAAGAGACCCAGTACTTC.

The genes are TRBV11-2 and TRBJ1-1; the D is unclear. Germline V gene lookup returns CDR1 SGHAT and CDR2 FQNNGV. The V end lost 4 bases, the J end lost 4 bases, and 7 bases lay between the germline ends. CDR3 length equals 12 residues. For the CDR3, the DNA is TGTGCCAGCAGCTCCCCGGGCACTGAAGCTTTCTTT. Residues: CASSSPGTEAFF.

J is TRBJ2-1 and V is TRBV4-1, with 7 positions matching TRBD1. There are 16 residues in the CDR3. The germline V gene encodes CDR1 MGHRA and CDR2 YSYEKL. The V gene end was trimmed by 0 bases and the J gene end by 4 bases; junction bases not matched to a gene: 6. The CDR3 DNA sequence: TGCGCCAGCAGCCAAGATCCCGCCAGGGGGTACAATGAGCAGTTCTTC. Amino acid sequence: CASSQDPARGYNEQFF.

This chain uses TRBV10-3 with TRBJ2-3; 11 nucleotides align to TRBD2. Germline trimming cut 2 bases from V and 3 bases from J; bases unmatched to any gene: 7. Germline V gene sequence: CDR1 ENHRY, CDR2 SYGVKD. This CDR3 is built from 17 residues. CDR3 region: CAISERSLAGGTDTQYF. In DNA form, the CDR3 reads TGTGCCATCAGTGAGAGGAGTCTAGCGGGGGGTACAGATACGCAGTATTTT.

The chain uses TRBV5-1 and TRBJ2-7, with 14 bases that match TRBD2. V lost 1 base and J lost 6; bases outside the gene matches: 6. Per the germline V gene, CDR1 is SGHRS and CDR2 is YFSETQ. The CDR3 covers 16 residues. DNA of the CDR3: TGCGCCAGCAGCTTGAGACTAGCGGGGGGGCCGTCCGAGCAGTACTTC. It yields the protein CASSLRLAGGPSEQYF.

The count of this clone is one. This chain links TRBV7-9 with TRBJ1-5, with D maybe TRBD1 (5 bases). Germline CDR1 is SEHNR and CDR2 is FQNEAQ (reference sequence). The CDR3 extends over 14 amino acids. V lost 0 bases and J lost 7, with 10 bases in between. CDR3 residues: CASSLAGGSQPQHF. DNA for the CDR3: TGTGCCAGCAGCTTAGCTGGGGGGTCACAGCCCCAGCATTTT.

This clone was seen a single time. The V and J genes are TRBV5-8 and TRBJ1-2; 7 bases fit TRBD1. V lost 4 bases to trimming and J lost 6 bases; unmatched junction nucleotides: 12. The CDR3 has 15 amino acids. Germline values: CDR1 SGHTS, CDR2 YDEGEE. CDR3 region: CASSLTLRGPHGYTF. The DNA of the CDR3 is TGTGCCAGCAGCCTCACTTTAAGGGGGCCGCATGGCTACACCTTC. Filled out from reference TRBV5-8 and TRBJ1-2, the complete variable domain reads EAGVTQSPTHLIKTRGQQATLRCSPISGHTSVYWYQQALGLGLQFLLWYDEGEERNRGNFPPRFSGRQFPNYSSELNVNALELEDSALYLCASSLTLRGPHGYTFGSGTRLTVV.

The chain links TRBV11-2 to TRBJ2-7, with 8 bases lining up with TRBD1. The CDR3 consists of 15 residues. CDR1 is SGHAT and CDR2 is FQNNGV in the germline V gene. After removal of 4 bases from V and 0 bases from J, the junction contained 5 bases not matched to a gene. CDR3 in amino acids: CASSSVDRGSYEQYF. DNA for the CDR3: TGTGCCAGCAGCTCCGTAGACAGGGGCTCCTACGAGCAGTACTTC.

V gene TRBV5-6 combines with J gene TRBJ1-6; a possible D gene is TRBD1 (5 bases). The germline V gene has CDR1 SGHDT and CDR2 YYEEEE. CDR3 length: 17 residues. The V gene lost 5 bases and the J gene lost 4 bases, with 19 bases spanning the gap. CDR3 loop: CASRTGERSGYNSPLHF. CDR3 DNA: TGTGCCAGCAGAACGGGGGAGCGCTCGGGTTATAATTCACCCCTCCACTTT.

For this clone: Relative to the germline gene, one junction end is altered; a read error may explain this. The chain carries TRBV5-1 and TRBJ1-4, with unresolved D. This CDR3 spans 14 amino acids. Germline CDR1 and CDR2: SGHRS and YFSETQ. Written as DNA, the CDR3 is TGCGCCAGCAGCTTCGCGACAACGAATGAAAAACTGTTTTTT. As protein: CASSFATTNEKLFF.

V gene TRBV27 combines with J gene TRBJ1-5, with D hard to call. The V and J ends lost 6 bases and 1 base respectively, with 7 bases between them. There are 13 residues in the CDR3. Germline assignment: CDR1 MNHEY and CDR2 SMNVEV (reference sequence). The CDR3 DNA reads TGTGCCAGCAGCCCCGGGAGCAATCAGCCCCAGCATTTT. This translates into CASSPGSNQPQHF.

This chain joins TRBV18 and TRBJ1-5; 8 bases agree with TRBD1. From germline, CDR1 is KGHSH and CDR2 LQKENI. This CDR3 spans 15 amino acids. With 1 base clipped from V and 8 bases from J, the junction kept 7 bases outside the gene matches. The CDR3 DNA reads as TGTGCCAGCTCACCACGGACAGGGCCGGGGGAGCCCCAGCATTTT. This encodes CASSPRTGPGEPQHF. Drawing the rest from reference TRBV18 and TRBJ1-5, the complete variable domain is NAGVMQNPRHLVRRRGQEARLRCSPMKGHSHVYWYRQLPEEGLKFMVYLQKENIIDESGMPKERFSAEFPKEGPSILRIQQVVRGDSAAYFCASSPRTGPGEPQHFGDGTRLSIL.

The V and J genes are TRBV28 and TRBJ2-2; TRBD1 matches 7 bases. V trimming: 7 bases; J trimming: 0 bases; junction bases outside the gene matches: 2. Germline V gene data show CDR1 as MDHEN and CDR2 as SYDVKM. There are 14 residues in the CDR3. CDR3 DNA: TGTGCCAGCAAGACAGGGCCGAACACCGGGGAGCTGTTTTTT. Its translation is CASKTGPNTGELFF.

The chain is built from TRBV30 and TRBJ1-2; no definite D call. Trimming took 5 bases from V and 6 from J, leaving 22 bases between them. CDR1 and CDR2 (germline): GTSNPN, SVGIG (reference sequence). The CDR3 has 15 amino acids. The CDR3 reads CAWDPGDVKLDGYTF. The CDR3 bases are TGTGCCTGGGACCCAGGTGACGTTAAGTTGGATGGCTACACCTTC.

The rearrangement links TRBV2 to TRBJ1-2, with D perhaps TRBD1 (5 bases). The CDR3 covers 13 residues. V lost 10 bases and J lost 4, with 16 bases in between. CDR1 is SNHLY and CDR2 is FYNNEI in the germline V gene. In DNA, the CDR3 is TGTGCCACCAGGCCCGACAGATTCTATGGCTACACCTTC. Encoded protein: CATRPDRFYGYTF.

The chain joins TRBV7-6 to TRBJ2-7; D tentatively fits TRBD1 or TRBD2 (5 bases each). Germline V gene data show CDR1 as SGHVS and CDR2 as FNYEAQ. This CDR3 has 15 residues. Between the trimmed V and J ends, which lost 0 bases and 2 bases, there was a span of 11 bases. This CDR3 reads CASSLATGAPYEQYF. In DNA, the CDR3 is TGTGCCAGCAGCTTAGCCACCGGGGCACCCTACGAGCAGTACTTC.